The rows below give T cell receptor beta chains drawn from one sample of a study of blood T cell repertoires in COVID-19. TCRdb's table, derived via immunoSEQ multiplex PCR, lists solely in-frame clones and lacks some. The sample carries about 310,000 clones, about 89% recorded once. Sequences were obtained from peripheral blood. These receptors were collected from a woman aged 45-59 years who had recovered from COVID-19. Both conserved end residues are part of each CDR3. The order of the fields is V gene, D gene, J gene, clone size, CDR3 DNA, CDR3 protein. A D gene is named only where the DNA matches it firmly. Clone size is given for some rows only: seen once, a few or many times, or a class if the clone is expanded.

v_call: TRBV5-1
d_call: NA
j_call: TRBJ1-2
clone_size: NA
cdr3_nt: TGCGCCAGCAGCTTGGCCGAAGGGGTTCATGGCTACACCTTC
cdr3_aa: CASSLAEGVHGYTF

v_call: TRBV5-6
d_call: NA
j_call: TRBJ2-7
clone_size: NA
cdr3_nt: TGTGCCAGCAGCTTGGTTGGAGGGTCATACGAGCAGTACTTC
cdr3_aa: CASSLVGGSYEQYF

v_call: TRBV19
d_call: NA
j_call: TRBJ2-2
clone_size: NA
cdr3_nt: TGTGCCAGTAGTCCCACGGAGCGGCGGGGTGGAACCGGGGAGCTGTTTTTT
cdr3_aa: CASSPTERRGGTGELFF

v_call: TRBV10-3
d_call: TRBD1
j_call: TRBJ1-6
clone_size: NA
cdr3_nt: TGTGCCGTACAGGGGGCTAACGCGAATAATTCACCCCTCCACTTT
cdr3_aa: CAVQGANANNSPLHF

v_call: TRBV13
d_call: NA
j_call: TRBJ2-7
clone_size: once
cdr3_nt: TGTGCCAGCAGCCCCCACGGGGACGAGCAGTACTTC
cdr3_aa: CASSPHGDEQYF

v_call: TRBV7-9
d_call: NA
j_call: TRBJ1-5
clone_size: NA
cdr3_nt: TGTGCCAGCAGCTGGGACTTTAATCAGCCCCAGCATTTT
cdr3_aa: CASSWDFNQPQHF

v_call: TRBV2
d_call: TRBD1
j_call: TRBJ1-6
clone_size: once
cdr3_nt: TGTGCCAGCGGGGACAGATATAGCTCCTATAATTCACCCCTCCACTTT
cdr3_aa: CASGDRYSSYNSPLHF

v_call: TRBV7-3
d_call: NA
j_call: TRBJ1-6
clone_size: NA
cdr3_nt: TGTGCCAGCAGCTTAGGAACAGGATATAATTCACCCCTCCACTTT
cdr3_aa: CASSLGTGYNSPLHF

v_call: TRBV7-2
d_call: NA
j_call: TRBJ2-7
clone_size: few
cdr3_nt: TGTGCCAGCAGCTTAGCGGGAGGCGCCTACGAGCAGTACTTC
cdr3_aa: CASSLAGGAYEQYF

v_call: TRBV28
d_call: NA
j_call: TRBJ2-1
clone_size: NA
cdr3_nt: TGTGCCAGCCAGGACTACAATGAGCAGTTCTTC
cdr3_aa: CASQDYNEQFF

v_call: TRBV15
d_call: NA
j_call: TRBJ1-6
clone_size: NA
cdr3_nt: TGTGCCACCAGCAGGGCCGGGAGACCAGATTCACCCCTCCACTTT
cdr3_aa: CATSRAGRPDSPLHF

v_call: TRBV3-1/TRBV3-2
d_call: NA
j_call: TRBJ2-5
clone_size: few
cdr3_nt: TGTGCCAGCAGCCAAGAGGTAGCAACCCGAGGAGAGACCCAGTACTTC
cdr3_aa: CASSQEVATRGETQYF

v_call: TRBV27
d_call: NA
j_call: TRBJ2-6
clone_size: NA
cdr3_nt: TGTGCCAGCAGGGAGGTGGGAACGTCTGGGGCCAACGTCCTGACTTTC
cdr3_aa: CASREVGTSGANVLTF

v_call: TRBV5-1
d_call: NA
j_call: TRBJ2-5
clone_size: NA
cdr3_nt: TGCGCCAGCAGCTTTTCGCGGGAAGAGACCCAGTACTTC
cdr3_aa: CASSFSREETQYF

v_call: TRBV28
d_call: NA
j_call: TRBJ2-7
clone_size: NA
cdr3_nt: TGTGCCAGCACCGCAAGCACGCGGGGCGGGAAGTACGAGCAGTACTTC
cdr3_aa: CASTASTRGGKYEQYF

v_call: TRBV30
d_call: TRBD2
j_call: TRBJ2-1
clone_size: once
cdr3_nt: TGTGCCTGGGGGGGGGCCGGGACTAGCGGGTACAATGAGCAGTTCTTC
cdr3_aa: CAWGGAGTSGYNEQFF

v_call: TRBV5-4
d_call: TRBD1
j_call: TRBJ2-1
clone_size: NA
cdr3_nt: TGTGCCAGCAGCCCAACAGGGGACCCCTACAATGAGCAGTTCTTC
cdr3_aa: CASSPTGDPYNEQFF

v_call: TRBV7-9
d_call: NA
j_call: TRBJ1-2
clone_size: NA
cdr3_nt: TGTGCCAGCAGCTTATTGGCGGCGGCCTATGGCTACACCTTC
cdr3_aa: CASSLLAAAYGYTF

v_call: TRBV7-8
d_call: TRBD2
j_call: TRBJ2-1
clone_size: NA
cdr3_nt: TGTGCCAGCAGCTACGGACTAGCGGATTACAATGAGCAGTTCTTC
cdr3_aa: CASSYGLADYNEQFF

v_call: TRBV19
d_call: TRBD1
j_call: TRBJ2-1
clone_size: NA
cdr3_nt: TGTGCCAGTAGTAGGGGACAGGGTAGCTACAATGAGCAGTTCTTC
cdr3_aa: CASSRGQGSYNEQFF

v_call: TRBV19
d_call: NA
j_call: TRBJ2-5
clone_size: NA
cdr3_nt: TGTGCCAGTAAACAACTAGCTTCGGTAGAGACCCAGTACTTC
cdr3_aa: CASKQLASVETQYF

v_call: TRBV30
d_call: NA
j_call: TRBJ2-7
clone_size: NA
cdr3_nt: TGTGCCTGGAGTGTTCCAGGCCCCTACGAGCAGTACTTC
cdr3_aa: CAWSVPGPYEQYF

v_call: TRBV28
d_call: NA
j_call: TRBJ2-1
clone_size: NA
cdr3_nt: TGTGCCAGCACTACAGGGTTGGGGAATGAGCAGTTCTTC
cdr3_aa: CASTTGLGNEQFF

v_call: TRBV5-4
d_call: TRBD1
j_call: TRBJ2-2
clone_size: NA
cdr3_nt: TGTGCCAGCAGCTTGAAACACAGGGGCCCCAAGAACACCGGGGAGCTGTTTTTT
cdr3_aa: CASSLKHRGPKNTGELFF

v_call: TRBV27
d_call: TRBD2
j_call: TRBJ2-1
clone_size: NA
cdr3_nt: TGTGCCAGCAGTTTAATGGGGGGGGTGGTCTACAATGAGCAGTTCTTC
cdr3_aa: CASSLMGGVVYNEQFF

v_call: TRBV28
d_call: TRBD1
j_call: TRBJ1-2
clone_size: once
cdr3_nt: TGTGCCAGCAGTATCCGACAGGGTTGGAACTATGGCTACACCTTC
cdr3_aa: CASSIRQGWNYGYTF

v_call: TRBV10-1
d_call: NA
j_call: TRBJ2-5
clone_size: NA
cdr3_nt: TGCGCCAGCAGTGAGGCAGTGGGTTTCGGGTTGGAGACCCAGTACTTC
cdr3_aa: CASSEAVGFGLETQYF

v_call: TRBV28
d_call: TRBD1
j_call: TRBJ2-5
clone_size: once
cdr3_nt: TGTGCCAGCAGTTCTGGGACCGGGACAGGGAAAGAGACCCAGTACTTC
cdr3_aa: CASSSGTGTGKETQYF

v_call: TRBV7-2
d_call: TRBD1
j_call: TRBJ1-1
clone_size: NA
cdr3_nt: TGTGCCAGCAGCTCGACAGGGGTGGACACTGAAGCTTTCTTT
cdr3_aa: CASSSTGVDTEAFF